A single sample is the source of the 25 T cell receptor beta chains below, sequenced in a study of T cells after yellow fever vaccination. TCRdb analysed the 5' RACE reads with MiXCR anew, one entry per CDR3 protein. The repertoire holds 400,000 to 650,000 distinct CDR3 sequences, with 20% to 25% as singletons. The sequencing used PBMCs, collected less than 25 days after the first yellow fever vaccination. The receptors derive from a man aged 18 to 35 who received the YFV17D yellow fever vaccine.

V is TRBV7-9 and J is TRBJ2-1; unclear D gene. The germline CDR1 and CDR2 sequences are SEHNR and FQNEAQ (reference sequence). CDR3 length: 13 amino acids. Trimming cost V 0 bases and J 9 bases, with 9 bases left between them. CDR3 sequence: CASSLAAYGEQFF. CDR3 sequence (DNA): TGTGCCAGCAGCTTAGCTGCCTATGGTGAGCAGTTCTTC.

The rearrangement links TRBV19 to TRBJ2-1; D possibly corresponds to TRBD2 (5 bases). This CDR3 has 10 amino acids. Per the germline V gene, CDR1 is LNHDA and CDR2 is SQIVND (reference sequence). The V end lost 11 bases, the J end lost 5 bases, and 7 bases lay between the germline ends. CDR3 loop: CAEGHNEQFF. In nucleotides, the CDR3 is TGTGCCGAGGGCCACAATGAGCAGTTCTTC. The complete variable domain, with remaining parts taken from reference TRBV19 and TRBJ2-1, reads DGGITQSPKYLFRKEGQNVTLSCEQNLNHDAMYWYRQDPGQGLRLIYYSQIVNDFQKGDIAEGYSVSREKKESFPLTVTSAQKNPTAFYLCAEGHNEQFFGPGTRLTVL.

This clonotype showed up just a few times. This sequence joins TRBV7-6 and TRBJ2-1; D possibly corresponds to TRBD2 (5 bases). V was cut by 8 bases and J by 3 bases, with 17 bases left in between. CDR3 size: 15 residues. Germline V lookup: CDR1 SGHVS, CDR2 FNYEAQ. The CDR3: CASGSEAGVYNEQFF. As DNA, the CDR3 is TGTGCCAGCGGGAGCGAGGCTGGGGTCTACAATGAGCAGTTCTTC.

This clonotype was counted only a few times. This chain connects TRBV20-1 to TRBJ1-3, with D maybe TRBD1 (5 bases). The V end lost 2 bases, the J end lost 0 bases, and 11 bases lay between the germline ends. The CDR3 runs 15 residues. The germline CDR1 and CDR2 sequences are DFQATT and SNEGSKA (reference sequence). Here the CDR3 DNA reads TGCAGTGCTAGAAAGGGGCCGAGCTCTGGAAACACCATATATTTT. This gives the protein CSARKGPSSGNTIYF.

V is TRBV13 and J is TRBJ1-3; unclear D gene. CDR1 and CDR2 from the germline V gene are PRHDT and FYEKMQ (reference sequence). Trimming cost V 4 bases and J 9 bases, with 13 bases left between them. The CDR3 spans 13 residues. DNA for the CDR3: TGTGCCAGCAGCTCCAGCCAGGCTTTCACCATATATTTT. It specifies CASSSSQAFTIYF.

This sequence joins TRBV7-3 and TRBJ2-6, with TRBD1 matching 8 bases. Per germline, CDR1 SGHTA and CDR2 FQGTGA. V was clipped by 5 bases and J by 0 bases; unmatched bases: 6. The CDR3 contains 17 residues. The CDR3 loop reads CASSRQGRSSGANVLTF. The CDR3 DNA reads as TGTGCCAGCAGCAGACAGGGGCGAAGCTCTGGGGCCAACGTCCTGACTTTC.

This chain's CDR3 is CASSSSGVQYEQYF. The CDR3 nucleotides read TGTGCCAGCAGTTCTAGCGGGGTCCAGTACGAGCAGTACTTC. The V and J genes are TRBV27 and TRBJ2-7; the match to TRBD2 covers 9 bases. V shed 4 bases, J shed 4 bases, and the junction held 5 bases outside the gene matches. CDR1 is MNHEY and CDR2 is SMNVEV in the germline V gene (reference sequence). This CDR3 has 14 residues.

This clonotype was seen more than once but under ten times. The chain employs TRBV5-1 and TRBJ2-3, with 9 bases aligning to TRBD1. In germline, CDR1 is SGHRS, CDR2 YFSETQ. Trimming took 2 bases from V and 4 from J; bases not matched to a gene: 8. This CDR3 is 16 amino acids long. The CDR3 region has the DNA TGCGCCAGCAGCTTCGGGACAGGGCGGGCGGCAGATACGCAGTATTTT. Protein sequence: CASSFGTGRAADTQYF.

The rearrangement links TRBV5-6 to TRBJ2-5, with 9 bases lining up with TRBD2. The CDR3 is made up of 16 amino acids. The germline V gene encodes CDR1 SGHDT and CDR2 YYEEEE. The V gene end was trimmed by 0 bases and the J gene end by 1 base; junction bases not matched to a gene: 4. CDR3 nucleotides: TGTGCCAGCAGCTTGGCTAGCGGGATTCCCCAAGAGACCCAGTACTTC. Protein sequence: CASSLASGIPQETQYF.

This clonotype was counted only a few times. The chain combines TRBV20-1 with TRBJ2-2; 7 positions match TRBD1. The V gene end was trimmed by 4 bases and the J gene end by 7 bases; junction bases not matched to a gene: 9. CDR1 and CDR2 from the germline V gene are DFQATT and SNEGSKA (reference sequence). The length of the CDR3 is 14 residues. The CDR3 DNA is TGCAGTGCTATCCTCAGGACAGGCCACGGGGAGCTGTTTTTT. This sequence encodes CSAILRTGHGELFF.

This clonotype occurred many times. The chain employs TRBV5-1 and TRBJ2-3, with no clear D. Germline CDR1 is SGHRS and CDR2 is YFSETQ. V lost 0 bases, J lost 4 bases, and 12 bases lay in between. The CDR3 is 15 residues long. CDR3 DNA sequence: TGCGCCAGCAGCTTGGGACTTACGGCGGCAGATACGCAGTATTTT. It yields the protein CASSLGLTAADTQYF.

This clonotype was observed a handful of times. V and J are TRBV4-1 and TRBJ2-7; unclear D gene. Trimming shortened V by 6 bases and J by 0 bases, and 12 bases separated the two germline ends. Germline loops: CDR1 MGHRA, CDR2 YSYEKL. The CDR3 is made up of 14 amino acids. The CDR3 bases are TGCGCCAGCAGTCCATCCCCCTACTCCTACGAGCAGTACTTC. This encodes CASSPSPYSYEQYF.

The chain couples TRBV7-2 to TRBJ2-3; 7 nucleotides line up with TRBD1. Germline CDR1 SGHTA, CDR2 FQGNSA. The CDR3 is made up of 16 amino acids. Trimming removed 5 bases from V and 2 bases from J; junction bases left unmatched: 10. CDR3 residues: CASSINRGSSTDTQYF. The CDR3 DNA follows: TGTGCCAGCAGCATCAACAGGGGAAGTTCCACAGATACGCAGTATTTT.

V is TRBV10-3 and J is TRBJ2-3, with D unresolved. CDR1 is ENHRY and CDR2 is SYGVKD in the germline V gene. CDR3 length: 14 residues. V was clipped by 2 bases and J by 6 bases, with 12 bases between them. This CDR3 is CAISERASADTQYF. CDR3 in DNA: TGTGCCATCAGTGAGCGGGCCTCGGCGGATACGCAGTATTTT.

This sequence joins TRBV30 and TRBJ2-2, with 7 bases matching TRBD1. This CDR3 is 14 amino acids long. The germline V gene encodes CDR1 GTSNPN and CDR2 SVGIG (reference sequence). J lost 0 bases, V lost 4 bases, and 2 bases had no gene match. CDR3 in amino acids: CAWNRGSNTGELFF. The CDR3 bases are TGTGCCTGGAACAGGGGCTCGAACACCGGGGAGCTGTTTTTT.

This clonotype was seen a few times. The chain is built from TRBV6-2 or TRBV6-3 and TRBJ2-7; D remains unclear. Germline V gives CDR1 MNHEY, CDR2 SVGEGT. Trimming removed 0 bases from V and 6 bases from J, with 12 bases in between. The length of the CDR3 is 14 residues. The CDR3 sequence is CASSYSAPRTEQYV. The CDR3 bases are TGTGCCAGCAGTTACTCTGCCCCTAGAACCGAGCAGTACGTC.

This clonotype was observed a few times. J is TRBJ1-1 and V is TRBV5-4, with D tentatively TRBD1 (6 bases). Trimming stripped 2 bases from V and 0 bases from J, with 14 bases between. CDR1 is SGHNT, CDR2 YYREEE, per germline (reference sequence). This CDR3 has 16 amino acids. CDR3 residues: CASSFGGRKLNTEAFF. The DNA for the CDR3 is TGTGCCAGCAGCTTTGGGGGCAGGAAACTGAACACTGAAGCTTTCTTT.

The CDR3 here is CASTRLAGDDEQYV. The CDR3 DNA is TGTGCCAGCACTAGACTAGCGGGGGACGACGAGCAGTACGTC. The chain recombines TRBV6-1 with TRBJ2-7; 12 bases match TRBD2. Germline loops: CDR1 MNHNS, CDR2 SASEGT. The CDR3 is 14 residues long. V trimming: 7 bases; J trimming: 5 bases; junction bases outside the gene matches: 6.

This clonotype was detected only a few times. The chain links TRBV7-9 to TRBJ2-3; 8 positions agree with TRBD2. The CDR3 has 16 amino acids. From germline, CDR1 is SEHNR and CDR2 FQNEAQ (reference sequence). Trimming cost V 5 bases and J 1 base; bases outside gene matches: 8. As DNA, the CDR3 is TGTGCCAGCAGCCCTCGTTCGGGGGGGCGCACAGATACGCAGTATTTT. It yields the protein CASSPRSGGRTDTQYF.

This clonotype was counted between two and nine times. CDR3 DNA sequence: TGTGCCAGCAGTTACCAAACAGGGGATGGATATGGCTACACCTTC. As protein: CASSYQTGDGYGYTF. The rearrangement joins TRBV6-5 to TRBJ1-2, with 7 positions matching TRBD1. The trim removed 2 bases at V and 5 bases at J, leaving 8 bases unmatched. The germline V gene has CDR1 MNHEY and CDR2 SVGAGI. CDR3 size: 15 residues.

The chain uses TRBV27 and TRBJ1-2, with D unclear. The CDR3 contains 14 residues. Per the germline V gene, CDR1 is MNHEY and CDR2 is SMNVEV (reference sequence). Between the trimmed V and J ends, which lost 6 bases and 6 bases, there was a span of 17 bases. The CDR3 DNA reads TGTGCCAGCAGCCCCGCCCCTTCGGGTGATGGCTACACCTTC. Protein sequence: CASSPAPSGDGYTF.

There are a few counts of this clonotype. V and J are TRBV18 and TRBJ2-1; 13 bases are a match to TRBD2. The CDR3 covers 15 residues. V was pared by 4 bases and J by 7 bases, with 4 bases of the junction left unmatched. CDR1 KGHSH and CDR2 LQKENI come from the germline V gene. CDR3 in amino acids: CASSLLAGGPNEQFF. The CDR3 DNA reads TGTGCCAGCTCACTACTAGCGGGGGGGCCGAATGAGCAGTTCTTC.

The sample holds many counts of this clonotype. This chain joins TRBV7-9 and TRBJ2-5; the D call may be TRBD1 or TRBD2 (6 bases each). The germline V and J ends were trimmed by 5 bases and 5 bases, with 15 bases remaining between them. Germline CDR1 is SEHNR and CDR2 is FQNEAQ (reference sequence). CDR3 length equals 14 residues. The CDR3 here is CASSLWGAIETQYF. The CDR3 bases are TGTGCCAGCAGCCTATGGGGGGCCATCGAGACCCAGTACTTC.

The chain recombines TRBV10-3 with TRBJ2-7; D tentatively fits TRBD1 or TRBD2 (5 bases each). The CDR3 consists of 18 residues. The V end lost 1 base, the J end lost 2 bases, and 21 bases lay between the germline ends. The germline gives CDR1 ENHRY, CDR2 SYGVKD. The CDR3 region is CAISEWKSPGPTTYEQYF. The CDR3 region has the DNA TGTGCCATCAGTGAGTGGAAATCGCCGGGACCGACAACCTACGAGCAGTACTTC.

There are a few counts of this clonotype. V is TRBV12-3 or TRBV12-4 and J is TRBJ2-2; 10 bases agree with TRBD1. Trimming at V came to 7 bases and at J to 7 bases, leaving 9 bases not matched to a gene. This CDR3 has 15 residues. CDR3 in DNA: TGTGCCAGCAACATCTTGACAGGGGGCCACGGGGAGCTGTTTTTT. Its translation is CASNILTGGHGELFF.